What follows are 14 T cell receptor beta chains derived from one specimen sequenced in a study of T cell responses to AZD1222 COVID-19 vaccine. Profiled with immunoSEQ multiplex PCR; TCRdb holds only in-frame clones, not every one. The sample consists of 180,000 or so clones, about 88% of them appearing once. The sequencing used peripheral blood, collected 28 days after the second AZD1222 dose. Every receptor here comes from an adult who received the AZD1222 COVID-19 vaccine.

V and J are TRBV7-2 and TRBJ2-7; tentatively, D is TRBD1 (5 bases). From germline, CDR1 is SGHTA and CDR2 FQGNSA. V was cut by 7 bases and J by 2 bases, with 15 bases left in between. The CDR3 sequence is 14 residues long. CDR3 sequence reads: CASTPSQGPYEQYF. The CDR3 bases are TGTGCCAGCACCCCTTCGCAGGGCCCCTACGAGCAGTACTTC.

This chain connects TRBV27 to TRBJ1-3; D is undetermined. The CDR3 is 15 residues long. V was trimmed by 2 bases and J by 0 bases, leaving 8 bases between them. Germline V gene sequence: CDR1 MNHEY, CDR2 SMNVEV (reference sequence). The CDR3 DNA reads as TGTGCCAGCAGTTTAACAGCCTACTCTGGAAACACCATATATTTT. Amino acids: CASSLTAYSGNTIYF.

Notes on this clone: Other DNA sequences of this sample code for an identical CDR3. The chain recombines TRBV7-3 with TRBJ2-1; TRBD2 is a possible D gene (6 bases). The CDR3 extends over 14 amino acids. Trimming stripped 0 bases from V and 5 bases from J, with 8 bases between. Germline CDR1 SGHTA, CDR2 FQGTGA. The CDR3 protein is CASSLTGGNNEQFF. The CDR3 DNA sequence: TGTGCCAGCAGCTTAACGGGCGGGAACAATGAGCAGTTCTTC.

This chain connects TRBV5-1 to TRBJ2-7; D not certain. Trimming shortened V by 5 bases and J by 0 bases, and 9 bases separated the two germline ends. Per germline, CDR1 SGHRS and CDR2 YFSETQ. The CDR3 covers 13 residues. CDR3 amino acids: CASRRKSSYEQYF. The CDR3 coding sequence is TGCGCCAGCAGAAGAAAGAGCTCCTACGAGCAGTACTTC. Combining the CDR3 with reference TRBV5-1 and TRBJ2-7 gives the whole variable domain KAGVTQTPRYLIKTRGQQVTLSCSPISGHRSVSWYQQTPGQGLQFLFEYFSETQRNKGNFPGRFSGRQFSNSRSEMNVSTLELGDSALYLCASRRKSSYEQYFGPGTRLTVT.

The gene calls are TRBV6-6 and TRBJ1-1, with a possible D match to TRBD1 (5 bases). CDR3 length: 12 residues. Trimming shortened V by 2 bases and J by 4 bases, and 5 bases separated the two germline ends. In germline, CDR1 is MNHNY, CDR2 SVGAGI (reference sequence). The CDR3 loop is CASSYTGTEAFF. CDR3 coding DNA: TGTGCCAGCAGTTACACAGGCACTGAAGCTTTCTTT.

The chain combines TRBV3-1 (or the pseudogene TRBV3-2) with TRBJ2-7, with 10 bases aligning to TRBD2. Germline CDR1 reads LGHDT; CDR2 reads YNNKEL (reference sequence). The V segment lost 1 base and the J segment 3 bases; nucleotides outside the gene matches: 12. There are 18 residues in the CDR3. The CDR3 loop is CASSQAIKELAGVYEQYF. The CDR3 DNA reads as TGTGCCAGCAGCCAAGCGATTAAGGAGCTAGCGGGAGTCTACGAGCAGTACTTC.

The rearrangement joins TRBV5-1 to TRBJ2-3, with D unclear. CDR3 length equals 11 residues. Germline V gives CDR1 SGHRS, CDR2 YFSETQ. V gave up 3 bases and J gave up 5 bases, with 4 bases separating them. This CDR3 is CASSWRDTQYF. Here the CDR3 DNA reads TGCGCCAGCAGCTGGAGAGATACGCAGTATTTT.

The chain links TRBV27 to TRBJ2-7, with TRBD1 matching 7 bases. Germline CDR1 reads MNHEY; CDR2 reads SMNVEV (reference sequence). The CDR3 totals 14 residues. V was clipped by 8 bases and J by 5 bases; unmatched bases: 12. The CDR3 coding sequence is TGTGCCAGCGGGTACTCGGACAGGAGAAACGAGCAGTACTTC. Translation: CASGYSDRRNEQYF.

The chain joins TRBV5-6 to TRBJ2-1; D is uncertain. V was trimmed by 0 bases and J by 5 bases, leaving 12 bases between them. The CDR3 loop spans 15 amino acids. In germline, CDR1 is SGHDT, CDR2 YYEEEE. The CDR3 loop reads CASSLVRSVNNEQFF. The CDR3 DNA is TGTGCCAGCAGCTTGGTTCGCTCCGTCAACAATGAGCAGTTCTTC. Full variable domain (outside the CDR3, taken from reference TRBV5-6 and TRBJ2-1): DAGVTQSPTHLIKTRGQQVTLRCSPKSGHDTVSWYQQALGQGPQFIFQYYEEEERQRGNFPDRFSGHQFPNYSSELNVNALLLGDSALYLCASSLVRSVNNEQFFGPGTRLTVL.

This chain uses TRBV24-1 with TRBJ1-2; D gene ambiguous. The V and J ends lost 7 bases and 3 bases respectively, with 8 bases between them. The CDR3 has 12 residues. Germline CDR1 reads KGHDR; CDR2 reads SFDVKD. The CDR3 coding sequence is TGTGCCACCAGCCAGGAGGACTATGGCTACACCTTC. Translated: CATSQEDYGYTF.

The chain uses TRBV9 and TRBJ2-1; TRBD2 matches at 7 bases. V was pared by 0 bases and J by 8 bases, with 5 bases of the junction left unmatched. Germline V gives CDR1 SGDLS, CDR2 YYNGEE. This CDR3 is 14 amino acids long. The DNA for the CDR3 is TGTGCCAGCAGCGTAGTGGAGCGGGGTCATGAGCAGTTCTTC. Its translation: CASSVVERGHEQFF.

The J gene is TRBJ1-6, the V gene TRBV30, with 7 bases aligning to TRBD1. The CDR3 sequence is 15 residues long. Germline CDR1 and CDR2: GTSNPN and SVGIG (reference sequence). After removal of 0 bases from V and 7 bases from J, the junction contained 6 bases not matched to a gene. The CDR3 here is CAWSVQTGKNSPLHF. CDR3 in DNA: TGTGCCTGGAGTGTCCAGACAGGGAAGAATTCACCCCTCCACTTT.

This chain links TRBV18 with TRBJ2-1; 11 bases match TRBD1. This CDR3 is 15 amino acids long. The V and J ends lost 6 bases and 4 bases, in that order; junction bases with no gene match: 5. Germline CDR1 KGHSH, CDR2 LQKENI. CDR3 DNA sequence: TGTGCCAGCTCGTCGGGACAGGGGGGATACAATGAGCAGTTCTTC. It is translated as CASSSGQGGYNEQFF.

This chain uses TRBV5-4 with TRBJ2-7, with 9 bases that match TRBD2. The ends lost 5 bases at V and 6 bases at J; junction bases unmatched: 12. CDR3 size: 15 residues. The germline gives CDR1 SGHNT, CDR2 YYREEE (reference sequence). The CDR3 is CASSRGLANLGEQYF. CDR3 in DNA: TGTGCCAGCAGTCGTGGACTAGCGAACTTAGGCGAGCAGTACTTC.